The entry below gives a single T cell receptor (beta chain) sequence along with its context. The antigen is undetermined. J was trimmed by 5 bases and V by 5 bases; bases with no gene match: 13. Per germline, CDR1 SEHNR and CDR2 FQNEAQ (reference sequence). This CDR3 contains 16 residues. This specimen belongs to a study of T cells in Graves' hyperthyroidism and ophthalmopathy. The definition of stable Graves' hyperthyroidism was no ophthalmopathy progression within 18 months. Hyperthyroidism in the patients, aged 18 to 65, was newly diagnosed and under 2 months in duration. It was uncontrolled infection, other autoimmune disease, pregnancy or lactation that excluded patients. Study-level points and caveats: Separation of ophthalmopathy from stable hyperthyroidism was achieved by a 13 V-J model.

Regions amplified from RNA transcripts were the TCR beta CDR3 regions. The study used the HTBI primer set for a first-round RT-PCR of the TCR CDR3. TCRdb used MiXCR to reprocess the multiplex PCR reads, holding one entry per CDR3 protein. The data contain roughly 570,000 distinct CDR3 sequences, around 46% of them singletons. V usage is TRBV7-9 and J usage is TRBJ2-5; 8 bases line up with TRBD2. Sequencing input: peripheral blood or thyroid tissue (not recorded which). This sequence was found in a woman between 18 and 29 years old with Graves' hyperthyroidism. CDR3 region: CASSLVLAGIRETQYF. The CDR3 DNA follows: TGTGCCAGCAGCCTGGTTTTAGCGGGAATAAGGGAGACCCAGTACTTC.